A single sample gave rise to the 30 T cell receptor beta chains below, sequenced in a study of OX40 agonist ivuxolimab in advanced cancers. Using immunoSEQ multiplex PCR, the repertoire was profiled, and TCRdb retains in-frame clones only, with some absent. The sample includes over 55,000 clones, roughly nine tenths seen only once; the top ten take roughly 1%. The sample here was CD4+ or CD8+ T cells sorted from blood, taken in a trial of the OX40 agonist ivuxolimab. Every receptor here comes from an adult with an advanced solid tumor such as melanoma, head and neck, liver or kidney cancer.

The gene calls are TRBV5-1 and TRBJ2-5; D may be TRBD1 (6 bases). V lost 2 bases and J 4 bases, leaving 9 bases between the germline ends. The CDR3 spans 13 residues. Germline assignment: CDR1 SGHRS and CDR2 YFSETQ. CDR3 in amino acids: CASSLFRGETQYF. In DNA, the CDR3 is TGCGCCAGCAGCTTATTCAGGGGAGAGACCCAGTACTTC.

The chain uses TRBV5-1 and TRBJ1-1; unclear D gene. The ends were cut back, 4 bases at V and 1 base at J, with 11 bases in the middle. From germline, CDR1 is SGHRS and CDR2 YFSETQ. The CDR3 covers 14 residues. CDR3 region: CASSLAIKNTEAFF. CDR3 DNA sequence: TGCGCCAGCAGCCTGGCTATTAAGAACACTGAAGCTTTCTTT.

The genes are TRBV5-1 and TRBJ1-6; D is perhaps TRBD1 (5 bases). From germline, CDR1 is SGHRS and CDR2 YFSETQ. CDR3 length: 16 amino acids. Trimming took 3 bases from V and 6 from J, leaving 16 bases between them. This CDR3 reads CASSSTGTAPNSPLHF. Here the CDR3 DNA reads TGCGCCAGCAGCTCAACCGGGACGGCTCCTAATTCACCCCTCCACTTT.

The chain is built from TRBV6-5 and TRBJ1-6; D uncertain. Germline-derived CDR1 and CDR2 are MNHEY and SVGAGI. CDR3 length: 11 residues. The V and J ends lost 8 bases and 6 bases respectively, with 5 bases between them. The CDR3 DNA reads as TGTGCCAGCGGACCTAATTCACCCCTCCACTTT. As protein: CASGPNSPLHF.

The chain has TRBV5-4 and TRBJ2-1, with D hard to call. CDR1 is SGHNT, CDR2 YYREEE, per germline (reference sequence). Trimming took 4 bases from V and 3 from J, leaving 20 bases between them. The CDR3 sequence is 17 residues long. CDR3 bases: TGTGCCAGCAGCCAAGCAACGAGGCCAAACCGCTACAATGAGCAGTTCTTC. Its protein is CASSQATRPNRYNEQFF. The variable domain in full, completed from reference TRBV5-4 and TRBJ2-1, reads ETGVTQSPTHLIKTRGQQVTLRCSSQSGHNTVSWYQQALGQGPQFIFQYYREEENGRGNFPPRFSGLQFPNYSSELNVNALELDDSALYLCASSQATRPNRYNEQFFGPGTRLTVL.

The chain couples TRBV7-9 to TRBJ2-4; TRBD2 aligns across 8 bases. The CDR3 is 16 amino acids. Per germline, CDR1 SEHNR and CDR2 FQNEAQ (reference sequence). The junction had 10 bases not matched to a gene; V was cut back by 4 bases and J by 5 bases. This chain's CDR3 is CASSSTGGGVQNIQYF. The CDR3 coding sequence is TGTGCCAGCAGCTCCACGGGGGGGGGCGTCCAAAACATTCAGTACTTC.

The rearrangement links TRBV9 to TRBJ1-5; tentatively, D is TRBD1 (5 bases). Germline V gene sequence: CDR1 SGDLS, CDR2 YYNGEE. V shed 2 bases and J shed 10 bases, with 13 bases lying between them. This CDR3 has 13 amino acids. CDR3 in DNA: TGTGCCAGCAGCGTCGAGCTTCAGGGACCCCAGCATTTT. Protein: CASSVELQGPQHF.

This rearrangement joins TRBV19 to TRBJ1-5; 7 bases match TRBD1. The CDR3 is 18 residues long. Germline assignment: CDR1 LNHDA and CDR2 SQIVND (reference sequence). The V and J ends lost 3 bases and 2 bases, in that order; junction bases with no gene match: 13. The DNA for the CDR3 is TGTGCCAGTAGTATCCTGGGACAGTTGGGCAATGGCAATCAGCCCCAGCATTTT. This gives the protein CASSILGQLGNGNQPQHF.

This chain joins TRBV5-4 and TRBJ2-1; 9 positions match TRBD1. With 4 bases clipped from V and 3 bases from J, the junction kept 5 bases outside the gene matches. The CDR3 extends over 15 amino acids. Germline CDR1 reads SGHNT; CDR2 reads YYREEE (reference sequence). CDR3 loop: CASSGRDRDYNEQFF. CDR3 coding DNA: TGTGCCAGCAGCGGCCGGGACAGGGACTACAATGAGCAGTTCTTC. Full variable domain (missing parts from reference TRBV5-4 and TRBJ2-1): ETGVTQSPTHLIKTRGQQVTLRCSSQSGHNTVSWYQQALGQGPQFIFQYYREEENGRGNFPPRFSGLQFPNYSSELNVNALELDDSALYLCASSGRDRDYNEQFFGPGTRLTVL.

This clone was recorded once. CDR3 nucleotide sequence: TGTGAGGACAGGGTGGACGAGCAGTACTTC. It translates to CEDRVDEQYF. This chain links TRBV5-5 with TRBJ2-7, with 8 bases lining up with TRBD1. CDR1 and CDR2 (germline): SGHKS, YYEKEE (reference sequence). This CDR3 is built from 10 residues.

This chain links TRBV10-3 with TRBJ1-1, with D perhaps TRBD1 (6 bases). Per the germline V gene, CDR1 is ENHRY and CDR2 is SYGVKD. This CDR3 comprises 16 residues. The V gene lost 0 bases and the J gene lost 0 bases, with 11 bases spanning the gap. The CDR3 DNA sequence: TGTGCCATCAGTGAGTCGAAAGGGGGTATGAACACTGAAGCTTTCTTT. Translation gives CAISESKGGMNTEAFF.

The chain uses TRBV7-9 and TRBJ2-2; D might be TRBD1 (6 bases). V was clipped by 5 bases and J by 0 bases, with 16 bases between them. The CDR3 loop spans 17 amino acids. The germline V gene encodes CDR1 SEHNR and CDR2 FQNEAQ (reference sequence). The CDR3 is CASSPARGGPNTGELFF. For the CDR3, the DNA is TGTGCCAGCAGCCCCGCCCGTGGGGGCCCGAACACCGGGGAGCTGTTTTTT.

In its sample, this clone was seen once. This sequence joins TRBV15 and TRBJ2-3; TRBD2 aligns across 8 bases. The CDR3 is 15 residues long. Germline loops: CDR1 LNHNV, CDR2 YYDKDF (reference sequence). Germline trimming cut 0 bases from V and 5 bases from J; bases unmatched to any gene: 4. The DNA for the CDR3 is TGTGCCACCAGCAGAGAGCGGGGGGCCATAGATACGCAGTATTTT. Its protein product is CATSRERGAIDTQYF.

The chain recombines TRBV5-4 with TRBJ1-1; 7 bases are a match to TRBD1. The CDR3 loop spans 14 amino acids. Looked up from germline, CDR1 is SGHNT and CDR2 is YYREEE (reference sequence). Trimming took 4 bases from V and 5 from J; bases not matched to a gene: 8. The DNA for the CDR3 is TGTGCCAGCAGCCAACAAGCAGGGGGTACTGAAGCTTTCTTT. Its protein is CASSQQAGGTEAFF.

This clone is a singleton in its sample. The CDR3 nucleotides are TGTGCCAGCAGTGAATTGGGGACTAGCGGGGAGCAGTACTTC. Protein sequence: CASSELGTSGEQYF. The V and J genes are TRBV6-1 and TRBJ2-5; 13 nucleotides match TRBD2. Germline values: CDR1 MNHNS, CDR2 SASEGT. V dropped 2 bases and J dropped 11; count of bases not matched to a gene: 5. This CDR3 contains 14 residues.

The CDR3 here is CASSQESWDTQYF. CDR3 bases: TGTGCCAGCAGCCAGGAGAGTTGGGATACGCAGTATTTT. The chain links TRBV4-2 to TRBJ2-3; D is unclear. CDR1 is LGHNA and CDR2 is YNFKEQ in the germline V gene. V was trimmed by 3 bases and J by 6 bases, leaving 10 bases between them. CDR3 length: 13 amino acids.

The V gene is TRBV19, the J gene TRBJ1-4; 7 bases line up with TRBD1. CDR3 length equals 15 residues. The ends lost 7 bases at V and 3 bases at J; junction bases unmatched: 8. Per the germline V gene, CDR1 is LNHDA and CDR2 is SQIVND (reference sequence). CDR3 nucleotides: TGTGCCAGTAAAGGCAGGGGGGTAGCTAATGAAAAACTGTTTTTT. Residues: CASKGRGVANEKLFF.

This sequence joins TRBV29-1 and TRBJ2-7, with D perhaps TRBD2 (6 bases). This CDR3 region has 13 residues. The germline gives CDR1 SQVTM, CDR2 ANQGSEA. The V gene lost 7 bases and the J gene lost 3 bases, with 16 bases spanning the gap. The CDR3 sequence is CSARRGKGYEQYF. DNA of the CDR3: TGCAGCGCCCGCCGGGGGAAGGGCTACGAGCAGTACTTC.

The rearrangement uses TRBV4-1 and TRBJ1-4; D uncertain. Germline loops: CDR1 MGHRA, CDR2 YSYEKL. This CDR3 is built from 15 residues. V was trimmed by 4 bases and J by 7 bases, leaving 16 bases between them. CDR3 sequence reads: CASSPIGTTGEKLFF. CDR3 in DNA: TGCGCCAGCAGCCCGATAGGCACCACCGGTGAAAAACTGTTTTTT.

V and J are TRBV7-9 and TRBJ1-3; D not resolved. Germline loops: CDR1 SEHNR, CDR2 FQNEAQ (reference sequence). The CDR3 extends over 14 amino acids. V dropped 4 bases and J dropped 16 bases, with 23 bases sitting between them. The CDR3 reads CASSSAISSPTLYF. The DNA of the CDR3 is TGTGCCAGCAGCTCGGCAATATCTAGCCCGACCCTTTATTTT.

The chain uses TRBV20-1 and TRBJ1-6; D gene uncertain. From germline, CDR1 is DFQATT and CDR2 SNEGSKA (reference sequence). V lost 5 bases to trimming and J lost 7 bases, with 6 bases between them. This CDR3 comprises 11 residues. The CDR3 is CSAGFNSPLHF. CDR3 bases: TGCAGTGCTGGCTTCAATTCACCCCTCCACTTT.

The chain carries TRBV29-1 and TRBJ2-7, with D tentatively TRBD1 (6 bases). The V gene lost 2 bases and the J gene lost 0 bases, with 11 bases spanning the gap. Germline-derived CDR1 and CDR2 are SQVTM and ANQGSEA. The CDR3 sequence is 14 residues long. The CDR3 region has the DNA TGCAGCGTTGAAAAAGGGACAAACTCCTACGAGCAGTACTTC. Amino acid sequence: CSVEKGTNSYEQYF.

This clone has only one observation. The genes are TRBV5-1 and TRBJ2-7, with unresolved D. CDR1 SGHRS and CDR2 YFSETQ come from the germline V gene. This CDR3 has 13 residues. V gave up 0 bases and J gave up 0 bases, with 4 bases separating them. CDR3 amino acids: CASSLGNSYEQYF. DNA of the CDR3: TGCGCCAGCAGCTTGGGGAACTCCTACGAGCAGTACTTC.

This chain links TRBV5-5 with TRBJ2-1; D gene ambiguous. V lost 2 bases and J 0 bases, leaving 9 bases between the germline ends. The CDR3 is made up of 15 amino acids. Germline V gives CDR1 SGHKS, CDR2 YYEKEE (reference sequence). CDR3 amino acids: CASSFKGSSYNEQFF. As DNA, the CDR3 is TGTGCCAGCAGCTTTAAGGGCAGCTCCTACAATGAGCAGTTCTTC.

The CDR3 loop is CASSSTGLAKNIQYF. The CDR3 DNA is TGTGCCAGCAGTTCCACAGGTCTGGCCAAAAACATTCAGTACTTC. The chain combines TRBV6-5 with TRBJ2-4, with TRBD1 as a possible D gene (5 bases). Between the trimmed V and J ends, which lost 4 bases and 1 base, there was a span of 11 bases. This CDR3 is built from 15 residues. Germline V gives CDR1 MNHEY, CDR2 SVGAGI.

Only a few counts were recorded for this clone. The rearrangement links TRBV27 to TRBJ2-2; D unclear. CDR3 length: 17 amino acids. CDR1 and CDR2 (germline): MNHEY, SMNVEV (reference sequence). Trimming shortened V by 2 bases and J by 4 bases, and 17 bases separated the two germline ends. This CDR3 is CASSLRGQSLLTGELFF. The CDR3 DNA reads TGTGCCAGCAGTTTAAGAGGTCAGAGCCTTCTCACCGGGGAGCTGTTTTTT.

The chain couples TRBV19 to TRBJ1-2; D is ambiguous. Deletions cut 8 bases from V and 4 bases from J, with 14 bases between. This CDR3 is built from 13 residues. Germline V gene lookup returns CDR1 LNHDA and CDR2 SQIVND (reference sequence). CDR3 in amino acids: CASQASWFYGYTF. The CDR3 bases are TGTGCCAGTCAGGCATCCTGGTTCTATGGCTACACCTTC.

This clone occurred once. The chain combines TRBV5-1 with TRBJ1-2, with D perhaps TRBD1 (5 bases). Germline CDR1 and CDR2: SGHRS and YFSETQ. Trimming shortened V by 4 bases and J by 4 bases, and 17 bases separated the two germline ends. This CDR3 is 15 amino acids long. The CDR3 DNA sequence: TGCGCCAGCAGCCCCGACAGATACTTAGGCTATGGCTACACCTTC. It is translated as CASSPDRYLGYGYTF.

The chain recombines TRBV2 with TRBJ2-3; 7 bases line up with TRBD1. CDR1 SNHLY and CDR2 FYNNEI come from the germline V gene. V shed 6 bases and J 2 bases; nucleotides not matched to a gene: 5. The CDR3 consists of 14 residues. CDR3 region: CASRGDSYTDTQYF. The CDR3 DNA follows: TGTGCCAGCAGGGGGGACAGTTACACAGATACGCAGTATTTT. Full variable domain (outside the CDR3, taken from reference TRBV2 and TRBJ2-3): EPEVTQTPSHQVTQMGQEVILRCVPISNHLYFYWYRQILGQKVEFLVSFYNNEISEKSEIFDDQFSVERPDGSNFTLKIRSTKLEDSAMYFCASRGDSYTDTQYFGPGTRLTVL.

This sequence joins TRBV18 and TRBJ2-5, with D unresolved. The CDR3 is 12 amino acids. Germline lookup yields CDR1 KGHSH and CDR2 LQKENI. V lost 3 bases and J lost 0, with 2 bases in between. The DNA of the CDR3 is TGTGCCAGCTCACCGTACCAAGAGACCCAGTACTTC. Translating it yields CASSPYQETQYF.